One sample yielded the 6 T cell receptor beta chains listed below, sequenced in a study of T cell responses to AZD1222 COVID-19 vaccine. Data came from immunoSEQ multiplex PCR; TCRdb stores just in-frame clones and leaves some out. The table shows roughly 80,000 clones, with around 88% occurring only once. The specimen comprised peripheral blood, sampled 28 days after the second AZD1222 dose. The receptors were sampled from an adult who received the AZD1222 COVID-19 vaccine.

The CDR3 here is CASSLLDRKNSPLHF. The CDR3 coding sequence is TGTGCCAGCAGCTTGCTGGACAGGAAAAATTCACCCCTCCACTTT. The J gene is TRBJ1-6, the V gene TRBV5-6, with 7 positions matching TRBD1. The CDR3 is 15 residues long. Germline CDR1 and CDR2: SGHDT and YYEEEE. V lost 1 base and J lost 7; bases outside the gene matches: 5.

This clone was picked up a small number of times. The V and J genes are TRBV3-1 (or the pseudogene TRBV3-2) and TRBJ1-5; 7 positions match TRBD1. The CDR3 contains 16 residues. In germline, CDR1 is LGHDT, CDR2 YNNKEL (reference sequence). The trim removed 3 bases at V and 8 bases at J, leaving 13 bases unmatched. The CDR3 DNA sequence: TGTGCCAGCAGCCAGGGGGGACAGACGGGGTATGAGCCCCAGCATTTT. Protein sequence: CASSQGGQTGYEPQHF.

The chain carries TRBV5-1 and TRBJ2-3; 14 bases map to TRBD2. The CDR3 has 16 amino acids. From germline, CDR1 is SGHRS and CDR2 YFSETQ. The V and J ends lost 4 bases and 4 bases, in that order; junction bases with no gene match: 5. The CDR3 here is CASSPPGLAGADTQYF. CDR3 DNA: TGCGCCAGCAGCCCCCCGGGACTAGCGGGGGCAGATACGCAGTATTTT.

The chain joins TRBV19 to TRBJ1-5, with D possibly being TRBD1 (5 bases). Trimming cost V 9 bases and J 0 bases, with 9 bases left between them. CDR1 and CDR2 (germline): LNHDA, SQIVND (reference sequence). This CDR3 spans 13 amino acids. The CDR3 bases are TGTGCCAGCTTAGGGGTTAGCAATCAGCCCCAGCATTTT. Residues: CASLGVSNQPQHF.

The chain uses TRBV3-1 (or the pseudogene TRBV3-2) and TRBJ2-3, with 12 bases lining up with TRBD2. V shed 3 bases, J shed 3 bases, and the junction held 4 bases outside the gene matches. The CDR3 covers 16 residues. Germline CDR1 and CDR2: LGHDT and YNNKEL (reference sequence). The CDR3 nucleotides read TGTGCCAGCAGCCAGTGGACTAGCGGGGAAACAGATACGCAGTATTTT. This translates into CASSQWTSGETDTQYF.

This clone occurred a few times. The V call is TRBV3-1 (or the pseudogene TRBV3-2), the J call TRBJ1-1; unclear D gene. Germline values: CDR1 LGHDT, CDR2 YNNKEL (reference sequence). This CDR3 spans 14 amino acids. Trimming left V 1 base short and J 1 base short, with 7 bases between. CDR3 in amino acids: CASSQGQKNTEAFF. The DNA for the CDR3 is TGTGCCAGCAGCCAAGGGCAGAAGAACACTGAAGCTTTCTTT.